The next 4 T cell receptor beta chains were all read from a single sample in a study of cytomegalovirus exposure and HLA in healthy donors. With 60 Vbeta and 13 Jbeta primers, the PCR was carried out. Sequencing was performed with immunoSEQ multiplex PCR; in TCRdb, only in-frame clones are kept and a portion is missing. The profile shows tens of thousands of clones, 70% to 80% of them singletons. The specimen sequenced was PBMCs. The source of these receptors is a man between 18 and 29 years old in good health and CMV-seronegative.

The chain links TRBV15 to TRBJ2-7; D unclear. Germline V gene lookup returns CDR1 LNHNV and CDR2 YYDKDF (reference sequence). V dropped 0 bases and J dropped 2 bases, with 8 bases sitting between them. This CDR3 has 14 amino acids. The CDR3: CATSRERGPYEQYV. The DNA for the CDR3 is TGTGCCACCAGCAGAGAAAGAGGCCCCTACGAGCAGTACGTC.

This clone was detected only once. The chain couples TRBV9 to TRBJ2-3; 8 bases line up with TRBD2. The CDR3 totals 16 residues. In germline, CDR1 is SGDLS, CDR2 YYNGEE. The junction had 8 bases not matched to a gene; V was cut back by 3 bases and J by 2 bases. The CDR3 sequence: CASSGGGLENTDTQYF. CDR3 nucleotides: TGTGCCAGCAGCGGAGGGGGACTAGAAAACACAGATACGCAGTATTTT.

J is TRBJ2-1 and V is TRBV28; TRBD1 aligns across 8 bases. The J segment lost 9 bases and the V segment lost 4 bases, leaving 29 bases of the junction unmatched. This CDR3 region has 21 residues. Per germline, CDR1 MDHEN and CDR2 SYDVKM. The CDR3: CASSYRRLGRTGQSRLGEQFF. The DNA of the CDR3 is TGTGCCAGCAGTTATCGACGACTCGGACGGACAGGGCAATCACGGTTGGGTGAGCAGTTCTTC. The whole variable domain, remainder taken from reference TRBV28 and TRBJ2-1, is DVKVTQSSRYLVKRTGEKVFLECVQDMDHENMFWYRQDPGLGLRLIYFSYDVKMKEKGDIPEGYSVSREKKERFSLILESASTNQTSMYLCASSYRRLGRTGQSRLGEQFFGPGTRLTVL.

The table lists this clone with a few counts. The V and J genes are TRBV19 and TRBJ1-6, with D unresolved. Germline V lookup: CDR1 LNHDA, CDR2 SQIVND (reference sequence). The CDR3 has 17 residues. V lost 3 bases and J 6 bases, leaving 18 bases between the germline ends. The chain's CDR3 is CASSIRGGQLGNSPLHF. In DNA form, the CDR3 reads TGTGCCAGTAGTATCCGCGGCGGCCAACTAGGTAATTCACCCCTCCACTTT.